What follows is one T cell receptor beta chain and its context. No antigen is known for it. These data are taken from a study of T cell responses to AZD1222 COVID-19 vaccine. Clones were sequenced by immunoSEQ multiplex PCR, and TCRdb holds only the in-frame ones, with some missing. The repertoire holds tens of thousands of clones, 80% to 90% seen once, with about 6% in the top ten. Study-wide results and caveats: Spike-specific TCR breadth and depth rose after two AZD1222 doses. Clonal diversity may have been underestimated, and the donors were mostly white British, with more females than males.

The material sequenced was peripheral blood, taken on day 0 of AZD1222 vaccination. This TCR derives from an adult in good health.

The CDR3 nucleotides are TGCGCCAGTGATGGGGGAGGAGAGACCCAGTACTTC. As protein: CASDGGGETQYF. This chain joins TRBV5-1 and TRBJ2-5; D is perhaps TRBD2 (6 bases). V was pared by 8 bases and J by 4 bases, with 12 bases between. The V gene's germline CDR1 is SGHRS and CDR2 YFSETQ. The CDR3 has 12 residues.